A selection of T cell receptor beta chains follows, all from one sample in a study of cytomegalovirus exposure and HLA in healthy donors. This table comes from immunoSEQ multiplex PCR, and its TCRdb copy is limited to in-frame clones, with some not included. The profile covers 130,000 or so clones, with more than 60% appearing a single time and around 3.5% taken by the ten largest. Sequenced: PBMCs. Receptors originate from a man under 40 in good health and CMV-seronegative. Each CDR3 is given with its conserved first and last residue. Fields, in order: J gene, clone size, V gene, D gene, CDR3 protein, CDR3 DNA. A D gene is named only where the DNA matches it firmly. Some rows mark clone size as missing; the rest say once, few, many or name a class of expanded clone.

j_call: TRBJ2-5
clone_size: .
v_call: TRBV5-6
d_call: .
cdr3_aa: CASSLLQGTETQYF
cdr3_nt: TGTGCCAGCAGCTTGCTCCAGGGCACGGAGACCCAGTACTTC

j_call: TRBJ1-1
clone_size: .
v_call: TRBV5-4
d_call: .
cdr3_aa: CASSLGRNTEAFF
cdr3_nt: TGTGCCAGCAGCTTGGGCAGGAACACTGAAGCTTTCTTT

j_call: TRBJ2-1
clone_size: once
v_call: TRBV7-9
d_call: TRBD1
cdr3_aa: CASMGQGSNEQFF
cdr3_nt: TGTGCCAGCATGGGACAGGGGTCCAATGAGCAGTTCTTC

j_call: TRBJ1-1
clone_size: .
v_call: TRBV29-1
d_call: .
cdr3_aa: CSSGGVGTEAFF
cdr3_nt: TGCAGCTCCGGGGGGGTGGGCACTGAAGCTTTCTTT

j_call: TRBJ1-1
clone_size: .
v_call: TRBV5-6
d_call: TRBD1
cdr3_aa: CASSLPNRGNTEAFF
cdr3_nt: TGTGCCAGCAGCCTTCCAAACAGGGGGAACACTGAAGCTTTCTTT

j_call: TRBJ2-7
clone_size: .
v_call: TRBV5-6
d_call: .
cdr3_aa: CASSRAYEQYF
cdr3_nt: TGTGCCAGCAGTCGGGCCTACGAGCAGTACTTC

j_call: TRBJ1-1
clone_size: .
v_call: TRBV19
d_call: .
cdr3_aa: CASSIRDEAFF
cdr3_nt: TGTGCCAGTAGTATTCGGGATGAAGCTTTCTTT

j_call: TRBJ2-2
clone_size: .
v_call: TRBV28
d_call: TRBD1
cdr3_aa: CASRIGGITGELFF
cdr3_nt: TGTGCCAGCAGAATAGGGGGCATCACCGGGGAGCTGTTTTTT

j_call: TRBJ1-1
clone_size: .
v_call: TRBV28
d_call: .
cdr3_aa: CASVRGLNTEAFF
cdr3_nt: TGTGCCAGCGTCAGGGGCCTGAACACTGAAGCTTTCTTT

j_call: TRBJ2-7
clone_size: .
v_call: TRBV5-6
d_call: TRBD1
cdr3_aa: CASSSGQGWNEQYF
cdr3_nt: TGTGCCAGCAGCTCTGGACAGGGATGGAACGAGCAGTACTTC

j_call: TRBJ1-5
clone_size: .
v_call: TRBV2
d_call: .
cdr3_aa: CATKTDSNQPQHF
cdr3_nt: TGTGCCACCAAGACAGATAGCAATCAGCCCCAGCATTTT

j_call: TRBJ2-3
clone_size: .
v_call: TRBV4-3
d_call: .
cdr3_aa: CASSQAKTGITDTQYF
cdr3_nt: TGCGCCAGCAGCCAGGCAAAAACAGGGATTACAGATACGCAGTATTTT

j_call: TRBJ1-5
clone_size: .
v_call: TRBV27
d_call: .
cdr3_aa: CASSLGQLNQPQHF
cdr3_nt: TGTGCCAGCAGTTTAGGGCAGTTAAATCAGCCCCAGCATTTT

j_call: TRBJ2-5
clone_size: .
v_call: TRBV29-1
d_call: TRBD1
cdr3_aa: CSANRGRGTQYF
cdr3_nt: TGCAGCGCCAACAGGGGGCGCGGGACCCAGTACTTC

j_call: TRBJ2-5
clone_size: .
v_call: TRBV5-4
d_call: TRBD1
cdr3_aa: CASSLVGQMTKYQETQYF
cdr3_nt: TGTGCCAGCAGTCTGGTGGGACAGATGACCAAGTACCAAGAGACCCAGTACTTC

j_call: TRBJ1-2
clone_size: .
v_call: TRBV7-2
d_call: TRBD1
cdr3_aa: CASSFGLGIVDRGWGYTF
cdr3_nt: TGTGCCAGCAGCTTCGGTCTTGGAATTGTCGACAGGGGATGGGGCTACACCTTC

j_call: TRBJ2-7
clone_size: .
v_call: TRBV6-9
d_call: .
cdr3_aa: CASSYDYSYEQYF
cdr3_nt: TGTGCCAGCAGTTATGACTATTCCTACGAGCAGTACTTC

j_call: TRBJ1-4
clone_size: .
v_call: TRBV28
d_call: TRBD1
cdr3_aa: CASSIRGRFNEKLFF
cdr3_nt: TGTGCCAGCAGTATCAGGGGGAGGTTTAATGAAAAACTGTTTTTT

j_call: TRBJ1-5
clone_size: .
v_call: TRBV28
d_call: .
cdr3_aa: CASTGGLPQHF
cdr3_nt: TGTGCCAGCACCGGGGGGCTGCCCCAGCATTTT

j_call: TRBJ2-4
clone_size: .
v_call: TRBV9
d_call: .
cdr3_aa: CASSVPQGDSGGENIQYF
cdr3_nt: TGTGCCAGCAGCGTTCCCCAGGGGGACTCAGGGGGAGAAAACATTCAGTACTTC

j_call: TRBJ1-2
clone_size: .
v_call: TRBV9
d_call: TRBD1
cdr3_aa: CASSAEGQGANYGYTF
cdr3_nt: TGTGCCAGCAGCGCAGAGGGACAGGGGGCGAACTATGGCTACACCTTC

j_call: TRBJ2-5
clone_size: few
v_call: TRBV28
d_call: .
cdr3_aa: CASSFKRSVRETQYF
cdr3_nt: TGTGCCAGCAGTTTTAAGCGCTCGGTACGAGAGACCCAGTACTTC

j_call: TRBJ2-1
clone_size: .
v_call: TRBV7-2
d_call: .
cdr3_aa: CASSPGTPGVSSYNEQFF
cdr3_nt: TGTGCCAGCAGCCCCGGGACTCCCGGGGTCAGCTCCTACAATGAGCAGTTCTTC

j_call: TRBJ1-5
clone_size: few
v_call: TRBV6-6
d_call: .
cdr3_aa: CASSPPVGVNQPQHF
cdr3_nt: TGTGCCAGCAGCCCCCCCGTCGGAGTCAATCAGCCCCAGCATTTT

j_call: TRBJ1-5
clone_size: .
v_call: TRBV10-3
d_call: TRBD1
cdr3_aa: CAISVGQINQPQHF
cdr3_nt: TGTGCCATCAGTGTGGGACAGATAAATCAGCCCCAGCATTTT

j_call: TRBJ1-5
clone_size: .
v_call: TRBV5-5
d_call: .
cdr3_aa: CASSLEAGNQPQHF
cdr3_nt: TGTGCCAGCAGCTTGGAGGCAGGGAATCAGCCCCAGCATTTT

j_call: TRBJ1-5
clone_size: .
v_call: TRBV28
d_call: .
cdr3_aa: CASTLGSSSQPQHF
cdr3_nt: TGTGCCAGCACCCTTGGCAGTTCTTCTCAGCCCCAGCATTTT

j_call: TRBJ2-5
clone_size: .
v_call: TRBV30
d_call: .
cdr3_aa: CAWSLALAETQYF
cdr3_nt: TGTGCCTGGAGTTTAGCGTTAGCAGAGACCCAGTACTTC

j_call: TRBJ1-2
clone_size: .
v_call: TRBV28
d_call: .
cdr3_aa: CASSQGPTGRGYTF
cdr3_nt: TGTGCCAGCAGTCAGGGCCCTACTGGTCGTGGCTACACCTTC

j_call: TRBJ1-5
clone_size: .
v_call: TRBV28
d_call: .
cdr3_aa: CASRNGNQPQHF
cdr3_nt: TGTGCCAGCAGGAACGGGAACCAGCCCCAGCATTTT

j_call: TRBJ1-5
clone_size: .
v_call: TRBV5-6
d_call: TRBD1
cdr3_aa: CASSIQGILRNQPQHF
cdr3_nt: TGTGCCAGCAGTATACAGGGGATATTGCGGAATCAGCCCCAGCATTTT

j_call: TRBJ1-2
clone_size: .
v_call: TRBV27
d_call: TRBD1
cdr3_aa: CASRPGQGVKHGYTF
cdr3_nt: TGTGCCAGCAGACCGGGACAGGGGGTGAAACATGGCTACACCTTC

j_call: TRBJ2-7
clone_size: .
v_call: TRBV10-1
d_call: .
cdr3_aa: CASSENYGGFSSEQYF
cdr3_nt: TGCGCCAGCAGTGAGAACTATGGGGGCTTTAGTTCCGAGCAGTACTTC

j_call: TRBJ2-3
clone_size: .
v_call: TRBV6-5
d_call: TRBD1
cdr3_aa: CASSWTGVRTDTQYF
cdr3_nt: TGTGCCAGCAGTTGGACAGGGGTCCGCACAGATACGCAGTATTTT

j_call: TRBJ1-3
clone_size: few
v_call: TRBV11-2
d_call: TRBD1
cdr3_aa: CASSLSTGDGNTIYF
cdr3_nt: TGTGCCAGCAGCTTGTCGACAGGGGATGGAAACACCATATATTTT

j_call: TRBJ1-1
clone_size: .
v_call: TRBV30
d_call: .
cdr3_aa: CASRGAGWNTEAFF
cdr3_nt: TGTGCCTCCCGTGGGGCAGGGTGGAACACTGAAGCTTTCTTT

j_call: TRBJ1-2
clone_size: .
v_call: TRBV29-1
d_call: TRBD1
cdr3_aa: CSVDGGQGDYGYTF
cdr3_nt: TGCAGCGTTGATGGGGGACAGGGAGACTATGGCTACACCTTC

j_call: TRBJ1-1
clone_size: .
v_call: TRBV5-1
d_call: .
cdr3_aa: CASSLAGGDTEAFF
cdr3_nt: TGCGCCAGCAGCTTGGCTGGGGGGGACACTGAAGCTTTCTTT

j_call: TRBJ1-1
clone_size: .
v_call: TRBV4-2
d_call: .
cdr3_aa: CASSQGQDGNTEAFF
cdr3_nt: TGTGCCAGCAGCCAGGGACAAGACGGGAACACTGAAGCTTTCTTT

j_call: TRBJ2-1
clone_size: .
v_call: TRBV15
d_call: TRBD1
cdr3_aa: CATSRSLRIRTGGYNEQFF
cdr3_nt: TGTGCCACCAGCAGATCACTACGAATTCGCACAGGGGGGTACAATGAGCAGTTCTTC